The T cell receptor (beta chain) described here comes from a study of early T cells in non-severe SARS-CoV-2 infection. Study-level information: With bulk RNA from unsorted whole blood as input, sequencing yielded unpaired chains. Study-wide results and limits: CD4 and private specificities were missed by VDJdb matching, which favored anti-spike CD8 responses.

Unique molecular identifiers were added to individual cDNA molecules. TCRdb independently ran MiXCR on the 5' RACE reads; one entry per CDR3 protein. The table shows 25,000 to 35,000 distinct CDR3 sequences, with under 7.5% occurring only once. With V trimmed by 4 bases and J by 3 bases, 3 bases remained unmatched. The CDR3 contains 14 residues. This clonotype was counted only a few times. Its antigen is still unknown. The V gene is TRBV12-3 or TRBV12-4, the J gene TRBJ2-3; 8 bases map to TRBD2. This clonotype was obtained from an adult who was a healthcare worker with PCR-confirmed SARS-CoV-2 infection or an uninfected control (not recorded which). The sample comprised whole blood. The CDR3 DNA follows: TGTGCCAGCAGTTGGCAGCGGGGGACAGATACGCAGTATTTT. Encoded protein: CASSWQRGTDTQYF.